These 27 T cell receptor beta chains were all obtained from the same sample, sequenced in a study of T cells after yellow fever vaccination. From the 5' RACE reads, TCRdb called clonotypes with MiXCR, one entry per CDR3 protein. The sample holds just under 600,000 distinct CDR3 sequences, less than 15% seen once. Sequenced here: PBMCs, sampled on the day of the yellow fever booster vaccination. These receptors originate from a man aged 30-40 years who received the YFV17D yellow fever vaccine.

V is TRBV6-2 or TRBV6-3 and J is TRBJ2-1; the match to TRBD2 covers 9 bases. This CDR3 region has 15 residues. The germline V gene encodes CDR1 MNHEY and CDR2 SVGEGT. V lost 8 bases and J lost 8; bases outside the gene matches: 13. The CDR3 DNA sequence: TGTGCCAGCTCTTTAGCGGGAGCGGGGAGCCATGAGCAGTTCTTC. Translating gives CASSLAGAGSHEQFF.

This clonotype was counted a few times. The rearrangement uses TRBV20-1 and TRBJ2-2; 12 nucleotides line up with TRBD2. V lost 3 bases to trimming and J lost 4 bases; unmatched junction nucleotides: 0. The CDR3 is made up of 14 amino acids. Germline loops: CDR1 DFQATT, CDR2 SNEGSKA (reference sequence). CDR3 nucleotides: TGCAGTGCTAGGACTAGCGGGAGCACCGGGGAGCTGTTTTTT. Translation: CSARTSGSTGELFF.

This clonotype was found a few times. The chain uses TRBV20-1 and TRBJ1-5; 7 positions agree with TRBD1. The CDR3 totals 14 residues. Germline V gene data show CDR1 as DFQATT and CDR2 as SNEGSKA (reference sequence). With V trimmed by 5 bases and J by 5 bases, 9 bases remained unmatched. In DNA form, the CDR3 reads TGCAGTGCTTCCGGGACAGTATCGGATCAGCCCCAGCATTTT. It yields the protein CSASGTVSDQPQHF.

A few counts support this clonotype. The chain joins TRBV4-2 to TRBJ2-4; 9 bases are shared with TRBD2. V dropped 0 bases and J dropped 9; count of bases not matched to a gene: 9. The CDR3 is made up of 16 amino acids. The germline gives CDR1 LGHNA, CDR2 YNFKEQ. The CDR3 nucleotides are TGTGCCAGCAGCCAAGAAACGGCGGGAGGGCTCGCCATTCAGTACTTC. It is translated as CASSQETAGGLAIQYF.

This clonotype has only one observation. The V gene is TRBV12-5, the J gene TRBJ2-1; D is unclear. The CDR3 spans 14 residues. The germline V gene encodes CDR1 LGHNT and CDR2 FRNRAP. V was shortened by 1 base and J by 10 bases, with 14 bases between the two germline ends. The CDR3, as DNA: TGTGCTAGTGGTTTGGGCGGACCTGAGAGGGAGCAGTTCTTC. Its protein is CASGLGGPEREQFF.

The gene calls are TRBV20-1 and TRBJ2-5; 7 positions match TRBD1. The junction had 2 bases not matched to a gene; V was cut back by 5 bases and J by 2 bases. The length of the CDR3 is 12 residues. Germline V lookup: CDR1 DFQATT, CDR2 SNEGSKA (reference sequence). The DNA of the CDR3 is TGCAGTGCTTTCAGGGGGCAAGAGACCCAGTACTTC. It specifies CSAFRGQETQYF.

This clonotype turned up a few times. V usage is TRBV20-1 and J usage is TRBJ2-3; 9 nucleotides line up with TRBD1. The V gene end was trimmed by 5 bases and the J gene end by 3 bases; junction bases not matched to a gene: 6. The germline CDR1 and CDR2 sequences are DFQATT and SNEGSKA (reference sequence). The CDR3 runs 14 residues. The CDR3 is CSAVPGTGTDTQYF. The CDR3 DNA sequence: TGCAGTGCTGTCCCCGGGACAGGGACAGATACGCAGTATTTT.

In this sample, this clonotype turned up a few times. V is TRBV7-3 and J is TRBJ2-1; D might be TRBD1 (5 bases). V was pared by 2 bases and J by 5 bases, with 10 bases between. The CDR3 is 14 amino acids. Germline CDR1 reads SGHTA; CDR2 reads FQGTGA. CDR3 in DNA: TGTGCCAGCAGCTTACAGACAGCTGACAATGAGCAGTTCTTC. Translated: CASSLQTADNEQFF. Full variable domain (outside the CDR3, taken from reference TRBV7-3 and TRBJ2-1): GAGVSQTPSNKVTEKGKYVELRCDPISGHTALYWYRQSLGQGPEFLIYFQGTGAADDSGLPNDRFFAVRPEGSVSTLKIQRTERGDSAVYLCASSLQTADNEQFFGPGTRLTVL.

Concerning this clonotype itself: One end of the junction is discordant with germline, which a read error may explain. The gene calls are TRBV12-3 or TRBV12-4 and TRBJ2-7; TRBD2 agrees at 8 bases. The CDR3 length is 15 residues. The CDR3 spells CAISLVSGGAYEQYF. The CDR3 DNA reads as TGTGCCATCAGTTTAGTCTCGGGAGGGGCCTACGAGCAGTACTTC.

This clonotype showed up many times. This sequence joins TRBV6-6 and TRBJ2-7; D gene unclear. Per the germline V gene, CDR1 is MNHNY and CDR2 is SVGAGI (reference sequence). The CDR3 is 13 residues long. The V and J ends lost 8 bases and 1 base respectively, with 12 bases between them. The CDR3 sequence: CASRGRVSYEQYF. In DNA, the CDR3 is TGTGCCAGCCGAGGTAGAGTTTCCTACGAGCAGTACTTC.

The gene calls are TRBV15 and TRBJ2-5; 7 positions match TRBD1. In germline, CDR1 is LNHNV, CDR2 YYDKDF (reference sequence). V lost 5 bases, J lost 5 bases, and 14 bases stayed unmatched. The CDR3 covers 16 residues. CDR3 sequence reads: CATSGWTGQPYETQYF. CDR3 in DNA: TGTGCCACCAGCGGGTGGACAGGCCAACCCTACGAGACCCAGTACTTC.

This clonotype has just a few counts. The chain employs TRBV6-2 or TRBV6-3 and TRBJ2-7; 9 nucleotides match TRBD2. The CDR3 totals 14 residues. The trim removed 4 bases at V and 0 bases at J, leaving 1 base unmatched. Germline CDR1 reads MNHEY; CDR2 reads SVGEGT. The DNA of the CDR3 is TGTGCCAGCAGTTCTAGCGGGGCCTCCTACGAGCAGTACTTC. It codes for CASSSSGASYEQYF.

This clonotype came up a few times. The genes are TRBV29-1 and TRBJ2-1, with TRBD2 matching over 9 bases. V shed 5 bases, J shed 5 bases, and the junction held 4 bases outside the gene matches. The CDR3 spans 13 residues. CDR1 is SQVTM, CDR2 ANQGSEA, per germline. CDR3 bases: TGCAGCGTTACTAGCGGGTTAAACAATGAGCAGTTCTTC. As protein: CSVTSGLNNEQFF.

The CDR3 coding sequence is TGTGCCATCAGTGAGCCGGGACTAACCCGGGGGAGTAACTACAATGAGCAGTTCTTC. As protein: CAISEPGLTRGSNYNEQFF. The chain links TRBV10-3 to TRBJ2-1, with 7 positions matching TRBD2. The CDR3 runs to 19 residues. Looked up from germline, CDR1 is ENHRY and CDR2 is SYGVKD. V was pared by 2 bases and J by 3 bases, with 16 bases of the junction left unmatched.

The chain recombines TRBV21-1 with TRBJ1-5; the table's D call, TRBD1, was not checked against the DNA. TRBV21-1 is termed a pseudogene. The CDR3 runs to 19 residues. The CDR3 spells CASSSIRDRATHSNQPQHF. The CDR3 nucleotides read TGTGCCAGCAGCTCTATCCGGGACAGGGCCACCCATAGCAATCAGCCCCAGCATTTT.

The CDR3 protein is CASRAGTSLSYEQYF. The CDR3 bases are TGTGCCAGCAGGGCCGGGACTAGCCTCTCCTACGAGCAGTACTTC. The gene calls are TRBV5-4 and TRBJ2-7; 9 nucleotides match TRBD2. The germline V gene encodes CDR1 SGHNT and CDR2 YYREEE (reference sequence). V lost 5 bases, J lost 0 bases, and 6 bases stayed unmatched. This CDR3 is built from 15 residues.

This clonotype was recorded at least ten times. The chain couples TRBV5-5 to TRBJ2-3; TRBD2 agrees at 14 bases. Germline V gene sequence: CDR1 SGHKS, CDR2 YYEKEE (reference sequence). V gave up 1 base and J gave up 0 bases; unmatched junction bases: 4. The CDR3 covers 18 residues. CDR3 in amino acids: CASSLRTSGRTSTDTQYF. The CDR3 region has the DNA TGTGCCAGCAGCTTGAGGACTAGCGGGAGGACAAGCACAGATACGCAGTATTTT.

This clonotype was seen a few times. V gene TRBV14 combines with J gene TRBJ2-5; D might be TRBD2 (6 bases). The CDR3 has 13 amino acids. The germline V gene encodes CDR1 SGHDN and CDR2 FVKESK. The V end was cut by 5 bases, the J end by 4 bases, with 11 bases between. CDR3 bases: TGTGCCAGCAGCGTCCGCGGGGTAGAGACCCAGTACTTC. Its translation: CASSVRGVETQYF.

This clonotype has just a few counts. The genes are TRBV15 and TRBJ2-2, with D perhaps matching TRBD2 (5 bases). CDR3 length: 15 amino acids. The V gene lost 4 bases and the J gene lost 0 bases, with 9 bases spanning the gap. Germline V lookup: CDR1 LNHNV, CDR2 YYDKDF (reference sequence). This chain's CDR3 is CATSTSRTNTGELFF. The DNA of the CDR3 is TGTGCCACCAGCACTAGCAGAACGAACACCGGGGAGCTGTTTTTT.

In its sample, this clonotype was seen a few times. V gene TRBV7-9 combines with J gene TRBJ2-3; maybe TRBD1 (6 bases). V dropped 5 bases and J dropped 1 base, with 16 bases sitting between them. This CDR3 region has 16 residues. Germline lookup yields CDR1 SEHNR and CDR2 FQNEAQ (reference sequence). The CDR3 DNA is TGTGCCAGCAGCGTATCTTGGGGGCTCGGCACAGATACGCAGTATTTT. It is translated as CASSVSWGLGTDTQYF.

The DNA of the CDR3 is TGCGCCAGCAGCGGAGCCGGGACGGGGAATGAAAAACTGTTTTTT. This translates into CASSGAGTGNEKLFF. V is TRBV5-1 and J is TRBJ1-4; TRBD1 might be the D (5 bases). V lost 4 bases and J 5 bases, leaving 15 bases between the germline ends. Germline lookup yields CDR1 SGHRS and CDR2 YFSETQ. This CDR3 comprises 15 residues.

The chain employs TRBV5-1 and TRBJ1-3, with a tentative D call TRBD1 (6 bases). V was cut by 4 bases and J by 1 base, with 15 bases left in between. The length of the CDR3 is 16 residues. Looked up from germline, CDR1 is SGHRS and CDR2 is YFSETQ. CDR3 residues: CASSIAGGPSGNTIYF. The CDR3 DNA follows: TGCGCCAGCAGCATCGCTGGGGGGCCGTCTGGAAACACCATATATTTT.

This clonotype has more than one count but fewer than ten. At one end the junction does not follow the germline gene, possibly because of a read error. The chain couples TRBV20-1 to TRBJ2-3; 10 bases fit TRBD2. Germline lookup yields CDR1 DFQATT and CDR2 SNEGSKA (reference sequence). This CDR3 comprises 15 residues. Written as DNA, the CDR3 is TGCAGTGCTCGAGAACTAGCGGGATGGACAGATACGCAGTATTTT. Its protein is CSARELAGWTDTQYF.

This clonotype was picked up a small number of times. This sequence joins TRBV6-2 or TRBV6-3 and TRBJ2-7; tentative D call: TRBD2 (6 bases). This CDR3 has 14 amino acids. Trimming pared 6 bases from V and 3 bases from J, leaving 15 bases between. Germline CDR1 MNHEY, CDR2 SVGEGT. The CDR3 region is CASSGRDLIYEQYF. DNA of the CDR3: TGTGCCAGCAGCGGGCGGGACTTAATCTACGAGCAGTACTTC.

The V gene is TRBV28, the J gene TRBJ1-6, with a possible D match to TRBD1 (6 bases). The germline CDR1 and CDR2 sequences are MDHEN and SYDVKM. This CDR3 comprises 19 residues. V was shortened by 7 bases and J by 0 bases, with 22 bases between the two germline ends. CDR3: CASIPGAYRESSYNSPLHF. The CDR3 nucleotides read TGTGCCAGCATCCCCGGGGCATACAGGGAGAGCTCCTATAATTCACCCCTCCACTTT.

In its sample, this clonotype was seen a few times. The chain couples TRBV3-1 to TRBJ2-7; D might be TRBD1 (6 bases). Trimming left V 0 bases short and J 6 bases short, with 15 bases between. CDR1 and CDR2 from the germline V gene are LGHDT and YNNKEL (reference sequence). This CDR3 comprises 15 residues. The CDR3 here is CASSQDLDRFGEQYF. CDR3 sequence (DNA): TGTGCCAGCAGCCAAGATCTTGACAGGTTTGGCGAGCAGTACTTC.

This clonotype was found a few times. The V and J genes are TRBV19 and TRBJ1-5; no clear D. There are 14 residues in the CDR3. The V end was cut by 7 bases, the J end by 2 bases, with 12 bases between. Germline CDR1 is LNHDA and CDR2 is SQIVND (reference sequence). CDR3 sequence (DNA): TGTGCCAGTAACTCGGGTTGGGGCAATCAGCCCCAGCATTTT. As protein: CASNSGWGNQPQHF.